Listed below are T cell receptor beta chains from one sample, sequenced in a study of control samples from healthy donors and cancer patients. Sequencing was performed with immunoSEQ multiplex PCR; in TCRdb, only in-frame clones are kept and a portion is missing. The sample lists 150,000 to 180,000 clones; around 95% were seen once. Specimen: blood. Receptor source: a middle-aged man in good health. Each CDR3 is given with its conserved first and last residue. A D gene is named only where the DNA matches it firmly. Some rows mark clone size as missing; the rest say once, few, many or name a class of expanded clone.

TRBD1 | TRBJ1-6 | - | TRBV24-1 | TGTGCCACCAGTGACCTGGGACAGAACCCGAGCTCCTATAATTCACCCCTCCACTTT | CATSDLGQNPSSYNSPLHF
TRBD1 | TRBJ2-5 | - | TRBV2 | TGTGCCAGCAGCAGACAGGGGTTAGAGACCCAGTACTTC | CASSRQGLETQYF
- | TRBJ1-1 | - | TRBV19 | TGTGCCAGTAGTCAGGGGACTGAAGCTTTCTTT | CASSQGTEAFF
- | TRBJ2-5 | few | TRBV19 | TGTGCCAGTAGTATAGGACGGCTGTTTTGGGAGACCCAGTACTTC | CASSIGRLFWETQYF
TRBD1 | TRBJ1-2 | - | TRBV28 | TGTGCCAGCAGCCTCACAGGGGTCTATGGCTACACCTTC | CASSLTGVYGYTF
- | TRBJ1-1 | - | TRBV6-2/TRBV6-3 | TGTGCCAGCAGTTACGCTTGGAGGGGAGTGAACACTGAAGCTTTCTTT | CASSYAWRGVNTEAFF
- | TRBJ2-3 | - | TRBV11-2 | TGTGCCAGCAGCTCCCGGGACCCTCGACAAGATACGCAGTATTTT | CASSSRDPRQDTQYF
- | TRBJ2-4 | - | TRBV6-1 | TGTGCCAGCAGTGTAGCAGGGATGGGTAGCATTCAGTACTTC | CASSVAGMGSIQYF
TRBD1 | TRBJ2-7 | once | TRBV12-3/TRBV12-4 | TGTGCCAGCAGCCCCGGACAGGGCGACGAGCAGTACTTC | CASSPGQGDEQYF
TRBD1 | TRBJ2-3 | - | TRBV11-2 | TGTGCCAGCAGCTTATCCCCGGGACAGGTTGACACAGATACGCAGTATTTT | CASSLSPGQVDTDTQYF
TRBD1 | TRBJ1-4 | - | TRBV20-1 | TGCAGTGCGGGAGGAGGGGGCAGACTGTTTTTT | CSAGGGGRLFF
- | TRBJ1-2 | - | TRBV27 | TGTGCCAGCAGTTTGGTAGTTGGCTACACCTTC | CASSLVVGYTF
- | TRBJ1-1 | - | TRBV10-2 | TGCGCCAGCAGTTCCTCGAGGAAGGGGGGGGGTAACACTGAAGCTTTCTTT | CASSSSRKGGGNTEAFF
- | TRBJ2-1 | - | TRBV28 | TGTGCCAGCAAAGGGTACTCGGCCCCATTGGGGGAGCAGTTCTTC | CASKGYSAPLGEQFF
- | TRBJ1-5 | few | TRBV28 | TGTGCCAGCAGTTGGTATAGGGGTCAGCCCCAGCATTTT | CASSWYRGQPQHF
TRBD1 | TRBJ2-3 | - | TRBV6-5 | TGTGCCAGCAGTCCAAGGACAGGAGACACAGATACGCAGTATTTT | CASSPRTGDTDTQYF
- | TRBJ1-1 | - | TRBV6-5 | TGTGCCAGCAGTTACAGGGGCGGGAACACTGAAGCTTTCTTT | CASSYRGGNTEAFF
TRBD1 | TRBJ1-6 | - | TRBV7-9 | TGTGCCAGCAGCTTAGACACAGGGGGCAATTCACCCCTCCACTTT | CASSLDTGGNSPLHF
- | TRBJ1-5 | - | TRBV18 | TGTGCCAGCTCACAAGGTAGCAATCAGCCCCAGCATTTT | CASSQGSNQPQHF
- | TRBJ1-2 | - | TRBV2 | TGTGCCAGCAGTGAATCCGGGTATGGCTACACCTTC | CASSESGYGYTF
- | TRBJ1-2 | - | TRBV6-5 | TGTGCCAGCAGTCGACAGGACACCAACTATGGCTACACCTTC | CASSRQDTNYGYTF
TRBD1 | TRBJ1-6 | - | TRBV4-1 | TGCGCCAGCAGGCGGCCGGGACAGGGGGTGAATTCACCCCTCCACTTT | CASRRPGQGVNSPLHF